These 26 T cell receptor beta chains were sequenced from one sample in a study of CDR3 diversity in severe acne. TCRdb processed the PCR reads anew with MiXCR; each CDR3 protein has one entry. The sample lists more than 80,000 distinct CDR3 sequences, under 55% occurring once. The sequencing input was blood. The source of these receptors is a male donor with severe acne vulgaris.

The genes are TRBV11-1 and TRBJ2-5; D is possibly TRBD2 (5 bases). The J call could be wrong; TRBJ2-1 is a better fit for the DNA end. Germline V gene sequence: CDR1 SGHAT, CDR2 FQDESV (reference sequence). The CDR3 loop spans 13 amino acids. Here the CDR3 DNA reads TGTGCCAGCAGCCCAGAGGACTCCAATGAGCAGTTCTTC. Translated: CASSPEDSNEQFF.

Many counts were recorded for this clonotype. The CDR3 spells CASSWPYYNEQFF. The CDR3 bases are TGTGCCAGCAGTTGGCCTTACTACAATGAGCAGTTCTTC. V gene TRBV12-3 or TRBV12-4 combines with J gene TRBJ2-1; D ambiguous. The CDR3 length is 13 residues. Trimming took 4 bases from V and 3 from J, leaving 7 bases between them.

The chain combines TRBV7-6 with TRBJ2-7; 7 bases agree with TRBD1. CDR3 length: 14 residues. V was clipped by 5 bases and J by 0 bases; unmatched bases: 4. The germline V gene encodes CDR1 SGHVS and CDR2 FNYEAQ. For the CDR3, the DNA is TGTGCCAGCAGCCCTGGGGACAGCTCCTACGAGCAGTACTTC. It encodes CASSPGDSSYEQYF.

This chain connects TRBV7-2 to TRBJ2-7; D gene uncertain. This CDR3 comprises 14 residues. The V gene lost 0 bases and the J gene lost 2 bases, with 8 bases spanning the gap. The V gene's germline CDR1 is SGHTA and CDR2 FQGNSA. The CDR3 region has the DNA TGTGCCAGCAGCTTAGCCACACAGACCTACGAGCAGTACTTC. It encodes CASSLATQTYEQYF.

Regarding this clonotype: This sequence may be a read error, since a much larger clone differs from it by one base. The CDR3 DNA follows: TGCAGCGTCATTTTCCGGGACACCTACGAGCAGTGCTTC. Amino acids: CSVIFRDTYEQCF. This sequence joins TRBV29-1 and TRBJ2-7, with a possible D match to TRBD1 (6 bases). The germline gives CDR1 SQVTM, CDR2 ANQGSEA. The length of the CDR3 is 13 residues.

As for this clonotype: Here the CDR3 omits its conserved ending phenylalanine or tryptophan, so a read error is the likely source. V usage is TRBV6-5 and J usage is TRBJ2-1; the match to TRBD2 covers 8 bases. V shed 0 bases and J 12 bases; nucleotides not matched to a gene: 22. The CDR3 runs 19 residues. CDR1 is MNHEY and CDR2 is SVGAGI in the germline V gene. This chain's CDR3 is CASSYSGTSGSFRFYGQFS. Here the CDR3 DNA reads TGTGCCAGCAGTTACTCCGGGACCAGCGGGAGCTTTCGATTTTATGGGCAGTTCTCC.

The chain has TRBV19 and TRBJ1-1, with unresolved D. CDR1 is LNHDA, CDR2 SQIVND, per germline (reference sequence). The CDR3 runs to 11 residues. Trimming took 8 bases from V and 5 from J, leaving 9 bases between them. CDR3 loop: CASDTRTEAFF. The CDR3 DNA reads TGTGCCAGTGATACGCGTACTGAAGCTTTCTTT.

As DNA, the CDR3 is TGTGCCAGCAGTGCCCCGGTGGGGGAGGAGCAGTACTTC. Amino acid sequence: CASSAPVGEEQYF. The chain is built from TRBV25-1 and TRBJ2-7; D could derive from TRBD1 or TRBD2 (5 bases each). Germline V gene data show CDR1 as MGHDK and CDR2 as SYGVNS. With 4 bases removed from V and 7 bases from J, the gap between germline ends came to 14 bases. The CDR3 is made up of 13 amino acids.

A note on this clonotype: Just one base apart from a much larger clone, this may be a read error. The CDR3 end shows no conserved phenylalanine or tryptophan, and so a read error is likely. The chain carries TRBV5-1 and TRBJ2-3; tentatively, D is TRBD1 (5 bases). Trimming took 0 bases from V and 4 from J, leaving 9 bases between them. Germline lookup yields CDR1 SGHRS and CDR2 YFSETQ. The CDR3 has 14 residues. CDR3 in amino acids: CASSLGQLADTQYL. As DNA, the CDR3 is TGCGCCAGCAGCTTGGGACAGCTAGCAGATACGCAGTATCTT.

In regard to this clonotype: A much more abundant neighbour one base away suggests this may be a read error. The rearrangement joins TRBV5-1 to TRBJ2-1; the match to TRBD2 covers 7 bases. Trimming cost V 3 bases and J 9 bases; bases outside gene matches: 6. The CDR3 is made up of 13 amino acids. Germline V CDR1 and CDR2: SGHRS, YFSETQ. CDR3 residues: CASSSSPGGEQFF. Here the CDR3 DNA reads TGCGCCAGCAGCTCCTCCCCGGGGGGTGAGCAGTTCTTC.

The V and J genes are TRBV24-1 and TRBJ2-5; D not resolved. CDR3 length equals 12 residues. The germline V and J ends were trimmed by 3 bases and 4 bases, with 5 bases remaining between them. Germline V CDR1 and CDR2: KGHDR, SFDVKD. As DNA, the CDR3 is TGTGCCACCAGTGATCTTAGAGAGACCCAGTACTTC. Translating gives CATSDLRETQYF.

Here the CDR3 reads CASSGSVNEKLFF. The CDR3 DNA follows: TGTGCCAGCTCAGGCAGCGTTAATGAAAAACTGTTTTTT. The chain carries TRBV7-8 and TRBJ1-4; D uncertain. The CDR3 has 13 residues. V lost 8 bases to trimming and J lost 4 bases, with 11 bases between them. Germline V gene sequence: CDR1 SGHVS, CDR2 FQNEAQ.

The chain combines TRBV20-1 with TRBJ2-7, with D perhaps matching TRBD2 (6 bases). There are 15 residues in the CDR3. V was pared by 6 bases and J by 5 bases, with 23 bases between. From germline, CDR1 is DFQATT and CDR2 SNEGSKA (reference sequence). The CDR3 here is CSASGFAGTPHEQYF. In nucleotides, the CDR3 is TGCAGTGCCTCAGGATTTGCGGGGACCCCCCACGAGCAGTACTTC.

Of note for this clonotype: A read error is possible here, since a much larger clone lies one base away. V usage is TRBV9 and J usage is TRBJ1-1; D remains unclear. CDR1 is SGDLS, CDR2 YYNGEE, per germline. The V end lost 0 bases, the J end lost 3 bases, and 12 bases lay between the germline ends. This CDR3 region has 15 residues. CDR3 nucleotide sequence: TGTGCCAGCAGCGTAGATTGGAAGATGGACACTGAAGCTTTCTTT. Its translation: CASSVDWKMDTEAFF.

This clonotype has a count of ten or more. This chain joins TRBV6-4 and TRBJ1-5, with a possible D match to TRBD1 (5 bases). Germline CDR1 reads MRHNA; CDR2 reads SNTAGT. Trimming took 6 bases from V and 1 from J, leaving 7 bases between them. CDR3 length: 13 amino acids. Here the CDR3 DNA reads TGTGCCAGCAGCCGGGACAGCAATCAGCCCCAGCATTTT. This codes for CASSRDSNQPQHF.

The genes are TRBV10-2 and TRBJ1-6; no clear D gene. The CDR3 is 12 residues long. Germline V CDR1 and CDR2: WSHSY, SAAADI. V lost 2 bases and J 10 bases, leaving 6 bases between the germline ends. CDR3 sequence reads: CASSEANSPLHF. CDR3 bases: TGCGCCAGCAGTGAGGCGAACTCACCCCTCCACTTT.

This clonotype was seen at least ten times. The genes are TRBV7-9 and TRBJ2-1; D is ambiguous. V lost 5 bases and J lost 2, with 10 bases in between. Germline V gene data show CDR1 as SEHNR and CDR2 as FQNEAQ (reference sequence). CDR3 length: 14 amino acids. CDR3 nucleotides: TGTGCCAGCAGCCCTAGTTTCCCCTACAATGAGCAGTTCTTC. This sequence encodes CASSPSFPYNEQFF.

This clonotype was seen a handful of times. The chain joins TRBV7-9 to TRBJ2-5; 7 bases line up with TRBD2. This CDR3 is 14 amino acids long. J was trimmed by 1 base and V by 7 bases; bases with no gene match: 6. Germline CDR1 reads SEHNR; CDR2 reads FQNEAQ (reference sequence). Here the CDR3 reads CASISRGGQETQYF. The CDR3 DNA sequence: TGTGCCAGCATCTCTCGCGGGGGCCAAGAGACCCAGTACTTC.

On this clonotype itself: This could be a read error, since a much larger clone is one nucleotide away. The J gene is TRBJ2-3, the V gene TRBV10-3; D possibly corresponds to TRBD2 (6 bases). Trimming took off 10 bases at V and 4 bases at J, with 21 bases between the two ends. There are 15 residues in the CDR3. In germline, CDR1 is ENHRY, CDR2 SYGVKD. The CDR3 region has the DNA TGTGCCAGCAGCGAGGGACCTGGGGGGTCAGATACGCAGTATTTT. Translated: CASSEGPGGSDTQYF.

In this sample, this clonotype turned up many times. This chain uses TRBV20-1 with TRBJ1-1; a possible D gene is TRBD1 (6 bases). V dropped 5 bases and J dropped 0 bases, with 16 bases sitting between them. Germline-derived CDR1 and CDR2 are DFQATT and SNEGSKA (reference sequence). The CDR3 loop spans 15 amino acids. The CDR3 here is CSAHITGILNTEAFF. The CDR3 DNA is TGCAGTGCTCACATCACAGGGATCTTGAACACTGAAGCTTTCTTT.

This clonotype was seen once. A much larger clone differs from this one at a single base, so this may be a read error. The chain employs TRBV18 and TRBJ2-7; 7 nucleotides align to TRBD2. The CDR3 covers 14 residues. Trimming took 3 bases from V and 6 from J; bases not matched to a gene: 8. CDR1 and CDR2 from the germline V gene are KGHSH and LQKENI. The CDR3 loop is CASSPGTTRLEQYF. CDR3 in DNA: TGTGCCAGCTCACCCGGGACTACCCGGCTCGAGCAGTACTTC. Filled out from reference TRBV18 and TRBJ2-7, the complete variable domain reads NAGVMQNPRHLVRRRGQEARLRCSPMKGHSHVYWYRQLPEEGLKFMVYLQKENIIDESGMPKERFSAEFPKEGPSILRIQQVVRGDSAAYFCASSPGTTRLEQYFGPGTRLTVT.

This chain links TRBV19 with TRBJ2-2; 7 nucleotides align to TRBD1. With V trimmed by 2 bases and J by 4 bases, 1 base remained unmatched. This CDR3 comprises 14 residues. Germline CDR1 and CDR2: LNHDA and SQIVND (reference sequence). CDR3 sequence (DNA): TGTGCCAGTAGTATACAGGGGGTCACCGGGGAGCTGTTTTTT. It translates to CASSIQGVTGELFF.

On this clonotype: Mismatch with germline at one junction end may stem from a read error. CDR3 sequence reads: CAGSLGPGQIRNTEAFF. CDR3 nucleotides: TGCGCCGGCAGCTTGGGCCCGGGACAGATCCGAAACACTGAAGCTTTCTTT. The rearrangement joins TRBV5-1 to TRBJ1-1; TRBD1 matches at 7 bases. This CDR3 contains 17 residues. The germline gives CDR1 SGHRS, CDR2 YFSETQ.

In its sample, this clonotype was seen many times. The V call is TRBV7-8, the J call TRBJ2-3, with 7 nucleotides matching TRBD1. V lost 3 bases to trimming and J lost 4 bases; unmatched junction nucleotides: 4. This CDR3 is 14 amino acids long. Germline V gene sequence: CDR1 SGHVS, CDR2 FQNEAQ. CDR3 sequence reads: CASSFPGGADTQYF. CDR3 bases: TGTGCCAGCAGCTTTCCAGGGGGAGCAGATACGCAGTATTTT.

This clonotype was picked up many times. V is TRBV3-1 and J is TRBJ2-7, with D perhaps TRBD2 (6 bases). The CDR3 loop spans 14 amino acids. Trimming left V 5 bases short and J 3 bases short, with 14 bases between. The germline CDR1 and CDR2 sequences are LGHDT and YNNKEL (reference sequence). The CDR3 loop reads CASSAFTSHYEQYF. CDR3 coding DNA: TGTGCCAGCAGCGCCTTTACTAGCCACTACGAGCAGTACTTC.

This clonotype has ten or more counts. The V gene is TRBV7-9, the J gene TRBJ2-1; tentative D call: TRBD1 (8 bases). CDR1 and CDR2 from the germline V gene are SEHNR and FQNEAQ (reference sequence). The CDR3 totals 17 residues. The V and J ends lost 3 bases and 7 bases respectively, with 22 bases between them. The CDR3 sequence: CASSFELRDRGGNEQFF. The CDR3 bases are TGTGCCAGCAGCTTCGAGCTCAGAGACAGGGGAGGGAATGAGCAGTTCTTC.